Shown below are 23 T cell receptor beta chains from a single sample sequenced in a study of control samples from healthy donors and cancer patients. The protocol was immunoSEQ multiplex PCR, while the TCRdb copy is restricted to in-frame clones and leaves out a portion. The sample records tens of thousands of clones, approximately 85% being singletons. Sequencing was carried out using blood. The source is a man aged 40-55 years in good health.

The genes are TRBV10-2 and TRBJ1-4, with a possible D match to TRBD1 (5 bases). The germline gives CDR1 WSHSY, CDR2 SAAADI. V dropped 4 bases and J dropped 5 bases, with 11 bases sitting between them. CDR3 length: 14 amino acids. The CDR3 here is CASSVRQLNEKLFF. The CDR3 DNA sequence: TGCGCCAGCAGTGTACGACAGTTAAATGAAAAACTGTTTTTT.

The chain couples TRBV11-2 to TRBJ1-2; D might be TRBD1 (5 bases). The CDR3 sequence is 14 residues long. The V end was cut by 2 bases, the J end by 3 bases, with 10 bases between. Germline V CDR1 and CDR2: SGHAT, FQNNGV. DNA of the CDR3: TGTGCCAGCAGCTTATTTTGGGGGGACTATGGCTACACCTTC. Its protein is CASSLFWGDYGYTF.

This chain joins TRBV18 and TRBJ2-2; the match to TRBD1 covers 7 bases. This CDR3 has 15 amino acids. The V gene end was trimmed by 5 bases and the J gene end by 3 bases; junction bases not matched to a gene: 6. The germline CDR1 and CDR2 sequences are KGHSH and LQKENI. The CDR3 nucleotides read TGTGCCAGCTCAGTCCGGGACAGAGACACCGGGGAGCTGTTTTTT. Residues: CASSVRDRDTGELFF. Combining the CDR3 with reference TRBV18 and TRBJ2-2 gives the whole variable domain NAGVMQNPRHLVRRRGQEARLRCSPMKGHSHVYWYRQLPEEGLKFMVYLQKENIIDESGMPKERFSAEFPKEGPSILRIQQVVRGDSAAYFCASSVRDRDTGELFFGEGSRLTVL.

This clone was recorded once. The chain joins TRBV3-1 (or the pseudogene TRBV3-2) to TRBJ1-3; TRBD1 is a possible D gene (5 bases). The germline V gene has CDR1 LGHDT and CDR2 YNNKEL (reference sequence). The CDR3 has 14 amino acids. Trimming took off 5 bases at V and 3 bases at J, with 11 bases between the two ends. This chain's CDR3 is CASSALGGGNTIYF. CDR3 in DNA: TGTGCCAGCAGCGCCTTGGGGGGTGGAAACACCATATATTTT.

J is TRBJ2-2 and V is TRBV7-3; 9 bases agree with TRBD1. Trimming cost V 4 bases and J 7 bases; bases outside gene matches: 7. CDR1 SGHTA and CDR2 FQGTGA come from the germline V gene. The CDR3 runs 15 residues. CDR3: CASSSGTGSNGELFF. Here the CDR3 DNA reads TGTGCCAGCAGCTCCGGGACAGGGTCGAACGGGGAGCTGTTTTTT. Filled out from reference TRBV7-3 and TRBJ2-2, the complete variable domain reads GAGVSQTPSNKVTEKGKYVELRCDPISGHTALYWYRQSLGQGPEFLIYFQGTGAADDSGLPNDRFFAVRPEGSVSTLKIQRTERGDSAVYLCASSSGTGSNGELFFGEGSRLTVL.

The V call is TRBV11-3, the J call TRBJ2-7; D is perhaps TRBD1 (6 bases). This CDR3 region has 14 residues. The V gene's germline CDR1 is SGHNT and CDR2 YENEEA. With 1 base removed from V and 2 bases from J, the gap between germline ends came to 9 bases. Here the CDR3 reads CASSLGDNAYEQYF. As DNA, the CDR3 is TGTGCCAGCAGCTTAGGGGACAACGCCTACGAGCAGTACTTC.

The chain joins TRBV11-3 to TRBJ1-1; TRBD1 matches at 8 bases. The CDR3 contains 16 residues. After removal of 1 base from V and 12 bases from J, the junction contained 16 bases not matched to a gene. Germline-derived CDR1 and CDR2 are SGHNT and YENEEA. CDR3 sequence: CASSLVVPSGGGRPFF. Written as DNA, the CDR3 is TGTGCCAGCAGCTTAGTAGTCCCCTCAGGGGGCGGTCGGCCTTTCTTT. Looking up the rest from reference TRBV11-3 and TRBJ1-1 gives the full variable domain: EAGVVQSPRYKIIEKKQPVAFWCNPISGHNTLYWYLQNLGQGPELLIRYENEEAVDDSQLPKDRFSAERLKGVDSTLKIQPAELGDSAVYLCASSLVVPSGGGRPFFGQGTRLTVV.

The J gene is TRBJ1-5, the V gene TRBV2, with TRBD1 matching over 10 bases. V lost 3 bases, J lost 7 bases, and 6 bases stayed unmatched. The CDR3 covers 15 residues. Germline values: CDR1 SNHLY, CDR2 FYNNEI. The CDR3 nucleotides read TGTGCCAGCAGTGATTGGGACAGGGGAGTACAGCCCCAGCATTTT. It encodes CASSDWDRGVQPQHF. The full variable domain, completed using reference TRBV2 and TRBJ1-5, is EPEVTQTPSHQVTQMGQEVILRCVPISNHLYFYWYRQILGQKVEFLVSFYNNEISEKSEIFDDQFSVERPDGSNFTLKIRSTKLEDSAMYFCASSDWDRGVQPQHFGDGTRLSIL.

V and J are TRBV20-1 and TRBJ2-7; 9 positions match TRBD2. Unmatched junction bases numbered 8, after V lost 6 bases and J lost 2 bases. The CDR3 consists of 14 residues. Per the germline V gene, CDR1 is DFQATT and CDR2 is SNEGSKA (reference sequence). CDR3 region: CSASSGRTAYEQYF. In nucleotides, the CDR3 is TGCAGTGCCAGTAGCGGGAGAACGGCCTACGAGCAGTACTTC.

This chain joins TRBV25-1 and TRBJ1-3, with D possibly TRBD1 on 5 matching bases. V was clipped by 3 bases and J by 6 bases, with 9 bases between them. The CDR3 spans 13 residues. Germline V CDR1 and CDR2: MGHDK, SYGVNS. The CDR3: CASSDTRENTIYF. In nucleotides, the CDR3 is TGTGCCAGCAGTGATACCAGGGAAAACACCATATATTTT.

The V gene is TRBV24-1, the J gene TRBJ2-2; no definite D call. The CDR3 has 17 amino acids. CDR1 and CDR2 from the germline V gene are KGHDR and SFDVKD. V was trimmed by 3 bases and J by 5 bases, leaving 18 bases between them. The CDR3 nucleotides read TGTGCCACCAGTGATCCATACCGCCGGGCCGGTACCGGGGAGCTGTTTTTT. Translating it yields CATSDPYRRAGTGELFF.

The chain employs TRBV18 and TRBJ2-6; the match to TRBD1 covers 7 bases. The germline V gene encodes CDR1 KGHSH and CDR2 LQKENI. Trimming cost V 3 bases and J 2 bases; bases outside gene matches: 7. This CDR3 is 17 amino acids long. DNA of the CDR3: TGTGCCAGCTCACCGACGACCCAGGGGGCTGGGGCCAACGTCCTGACTTTC. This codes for CASSPTTQGAGANVLTF.

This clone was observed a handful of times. CDR3 sequence: CASSYGEKGTQYF. For the CDR3, the DNA is TGTGCCAGCAGTTACGGGGAGAAGGGGACCCAGTACTTC. The chain links TRBV6-5 to TRBJ2-5, with D perhaps TRBD2 (5 bases). With 2 bases removed from V and 7 bases from J, the gap between germline ends came to 11 bases. Per germline, CDR1 MNHEY and CDR2 SVGAGI. This CDR3 is 13 amino acids long.

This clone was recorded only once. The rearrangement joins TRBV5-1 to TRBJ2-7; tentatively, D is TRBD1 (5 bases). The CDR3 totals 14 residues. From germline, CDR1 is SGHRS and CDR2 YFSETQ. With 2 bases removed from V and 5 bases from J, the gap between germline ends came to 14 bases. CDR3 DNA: TGCGCCAGCAGCTTTGTAGGGCAGGGCAACGAGCAGTACTTC. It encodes CASSFVGQGNEQYF.

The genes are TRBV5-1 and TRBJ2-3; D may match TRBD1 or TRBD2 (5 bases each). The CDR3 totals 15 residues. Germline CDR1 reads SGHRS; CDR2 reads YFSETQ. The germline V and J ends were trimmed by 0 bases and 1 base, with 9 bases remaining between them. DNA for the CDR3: TGCGCCAGCAGCTTGGTTGGGGGAGGCACAGATACGCAGTATTTT. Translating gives CASSLVGGGTDTQYF.

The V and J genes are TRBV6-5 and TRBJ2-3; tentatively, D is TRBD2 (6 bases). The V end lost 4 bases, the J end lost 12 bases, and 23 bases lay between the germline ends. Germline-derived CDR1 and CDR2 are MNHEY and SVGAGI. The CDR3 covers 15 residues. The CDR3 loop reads CASSSRGTAEDSQYF. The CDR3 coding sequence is TGTGCCAGCAGTTCACGGGGGACGGCTGAGGATTCCCAGTATTTT.

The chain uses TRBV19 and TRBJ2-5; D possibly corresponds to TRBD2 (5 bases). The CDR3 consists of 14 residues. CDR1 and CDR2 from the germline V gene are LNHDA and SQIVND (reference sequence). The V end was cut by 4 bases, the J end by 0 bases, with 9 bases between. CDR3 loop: CASSNPGYQETQYF. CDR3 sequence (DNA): TGTGCCAGTAGTAACCCGGGATACCAAGAGACCCAGTACTTC.

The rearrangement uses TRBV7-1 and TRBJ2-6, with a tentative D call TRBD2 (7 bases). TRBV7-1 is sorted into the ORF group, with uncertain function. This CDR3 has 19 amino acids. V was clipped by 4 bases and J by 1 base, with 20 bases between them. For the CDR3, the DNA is TGTGCCAGCAGCTTGGGGGGGGGAATGGGGGCTTCTGGGGCCAACGTCCTGACTTTC. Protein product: CASSLGGGMGASGANVLTF.

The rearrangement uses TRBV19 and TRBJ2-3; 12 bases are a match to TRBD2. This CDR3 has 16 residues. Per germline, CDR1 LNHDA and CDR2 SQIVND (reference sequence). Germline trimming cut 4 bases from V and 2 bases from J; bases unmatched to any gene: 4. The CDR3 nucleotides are TGTGCCAGTAGTAGAACTAGCGGGAGGAACACAGATACGCAGTATTTT. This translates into CASSRTSGRNTDTQYF.

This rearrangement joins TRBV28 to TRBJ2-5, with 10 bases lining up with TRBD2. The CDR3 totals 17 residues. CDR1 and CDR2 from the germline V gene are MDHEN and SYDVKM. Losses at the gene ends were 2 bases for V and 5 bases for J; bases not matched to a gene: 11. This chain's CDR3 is CASSLLIGAGGPETQYF. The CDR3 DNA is TGTGCCAGCAGTTTACTTATTGGAGCGGGAGGGCCGGAGACCCAGTACTTC.

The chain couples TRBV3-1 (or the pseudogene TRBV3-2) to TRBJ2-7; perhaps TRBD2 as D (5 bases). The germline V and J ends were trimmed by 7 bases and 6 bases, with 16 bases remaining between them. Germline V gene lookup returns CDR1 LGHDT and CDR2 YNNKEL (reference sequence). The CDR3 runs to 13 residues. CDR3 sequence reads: CASTLREGSEQYF. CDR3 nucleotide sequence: TGTGCCAGCACCCTAAGAGAGGGCTCCGAGCAGTACTTC.

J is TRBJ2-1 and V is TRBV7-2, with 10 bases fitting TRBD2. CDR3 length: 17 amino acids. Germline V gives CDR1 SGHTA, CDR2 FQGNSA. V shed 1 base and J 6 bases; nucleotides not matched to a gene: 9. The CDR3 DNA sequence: TGTGCCAGCAGCTTAGTCCGGCTAAGCGGGAGGGTCAATGAGCAGTTCTTC. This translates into CASSLVRLSGRVNEQFF. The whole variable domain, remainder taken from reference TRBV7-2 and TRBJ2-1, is GAGVSQSPSNKVTEKGKDVELRCDPISGHTALYWYRQSLGQGLEFLIYFQGNSAPDKSGLPSDRFSAERTGGSVSTLTIQRTQQEDSAVYLCASSLVRLSGRVNEQFFGPGTRLTVL.

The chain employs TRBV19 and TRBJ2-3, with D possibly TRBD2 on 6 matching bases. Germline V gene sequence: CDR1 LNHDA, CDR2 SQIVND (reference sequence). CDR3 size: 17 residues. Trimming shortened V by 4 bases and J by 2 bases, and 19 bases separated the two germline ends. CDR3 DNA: TGTGCCAGTAGTACCACCGGGAGAGAGGCCTTCACAGATACGCAGTATTTT. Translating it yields CASSTTGREAFTDTQYF.